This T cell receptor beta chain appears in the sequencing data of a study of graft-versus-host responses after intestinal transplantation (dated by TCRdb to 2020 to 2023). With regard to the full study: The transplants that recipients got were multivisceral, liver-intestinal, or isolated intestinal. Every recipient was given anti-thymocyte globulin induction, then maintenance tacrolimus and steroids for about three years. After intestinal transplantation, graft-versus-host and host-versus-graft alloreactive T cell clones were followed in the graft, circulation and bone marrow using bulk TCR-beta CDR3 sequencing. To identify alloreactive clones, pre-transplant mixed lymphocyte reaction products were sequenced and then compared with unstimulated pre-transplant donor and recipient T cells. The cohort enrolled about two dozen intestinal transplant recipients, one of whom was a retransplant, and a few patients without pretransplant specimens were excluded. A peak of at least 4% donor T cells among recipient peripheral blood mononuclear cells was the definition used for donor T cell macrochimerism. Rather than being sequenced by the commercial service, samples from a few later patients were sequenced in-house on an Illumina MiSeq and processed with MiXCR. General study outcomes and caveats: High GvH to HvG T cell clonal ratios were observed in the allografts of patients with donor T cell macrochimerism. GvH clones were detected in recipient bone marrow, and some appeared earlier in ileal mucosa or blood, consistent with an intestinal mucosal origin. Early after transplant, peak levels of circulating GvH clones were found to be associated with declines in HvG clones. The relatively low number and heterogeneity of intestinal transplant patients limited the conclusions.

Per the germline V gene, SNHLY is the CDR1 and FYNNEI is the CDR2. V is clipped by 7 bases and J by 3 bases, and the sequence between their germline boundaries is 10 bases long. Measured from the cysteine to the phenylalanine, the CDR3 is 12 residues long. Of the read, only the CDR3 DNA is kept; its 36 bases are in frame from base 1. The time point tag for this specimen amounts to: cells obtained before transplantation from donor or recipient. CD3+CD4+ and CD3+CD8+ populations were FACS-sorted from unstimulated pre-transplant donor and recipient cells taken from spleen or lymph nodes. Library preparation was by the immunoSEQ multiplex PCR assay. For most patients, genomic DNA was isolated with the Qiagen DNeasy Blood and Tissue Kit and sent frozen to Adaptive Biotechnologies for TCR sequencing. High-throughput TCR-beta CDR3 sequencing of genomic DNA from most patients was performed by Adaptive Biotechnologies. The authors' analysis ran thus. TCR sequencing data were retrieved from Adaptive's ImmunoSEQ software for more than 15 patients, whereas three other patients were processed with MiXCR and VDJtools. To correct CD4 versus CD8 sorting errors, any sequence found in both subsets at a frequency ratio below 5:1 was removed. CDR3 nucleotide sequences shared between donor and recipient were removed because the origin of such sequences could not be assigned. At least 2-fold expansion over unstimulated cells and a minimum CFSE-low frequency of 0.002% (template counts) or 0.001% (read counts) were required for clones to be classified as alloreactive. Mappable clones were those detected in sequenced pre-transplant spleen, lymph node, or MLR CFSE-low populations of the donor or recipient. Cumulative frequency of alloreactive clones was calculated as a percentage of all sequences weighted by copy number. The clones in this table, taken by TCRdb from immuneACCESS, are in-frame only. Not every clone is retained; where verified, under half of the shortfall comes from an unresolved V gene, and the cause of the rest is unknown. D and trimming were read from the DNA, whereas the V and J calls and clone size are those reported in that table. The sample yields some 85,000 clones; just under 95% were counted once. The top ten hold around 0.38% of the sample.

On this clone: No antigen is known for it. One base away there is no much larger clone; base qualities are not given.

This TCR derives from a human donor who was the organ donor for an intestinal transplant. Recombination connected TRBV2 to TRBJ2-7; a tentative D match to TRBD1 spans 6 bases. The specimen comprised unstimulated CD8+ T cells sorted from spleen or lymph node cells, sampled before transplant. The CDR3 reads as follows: CASILGGYEQYF. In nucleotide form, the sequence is TGTGCCAGCATTTTAGGGGGCTACGAGCAGTACTTC. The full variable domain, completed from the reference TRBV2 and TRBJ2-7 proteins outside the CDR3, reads EPEVTQTPSHQVTQMGQEVILRCVPISNHLYFYWYRQILGQKVEFLVSFYNNEISEKSEIFDDQFSVERPDGSNFTLKIRSTKLEDSAMYFCASILGGYEQYFGPGTRLTVT.